Here is one TCR beta chain with its context. Sequencing used immunoSEQ multiplex PCR; TCRdb keeps in-frame clones, though not all of them. Of 450,000 or so clones detected, 80% to 90% appear once; the ten largest clones hold around 0.92%. This specimen belongs to a study of blood T cell repertoires in COVID-19. Study in general: Spain, Italy and the United States supplied samples that represented acute and convalescent COVID-19.

Seattle-derived patients entered the study during active infection and were followed longitudinally. This receptor was identified in a man younger than 35 with COVID-19, enrolled during active disease. Sequenced sample: peripheral blood.

The CDR3 region is CAAAEGTEAFF. DNA for the CDR3: TGTGCCGCAGCGGAGGGGACTGAAGCTTTCTTT. The chain links TRBV12-3 or TRBV12-4 to TRBJ1-1; D may be TRBD1 (5 bases). V was shortened by 11 bases and J by 5 bases, with 12 bases between the two germline ends. This CDR3 region has 11 residues.